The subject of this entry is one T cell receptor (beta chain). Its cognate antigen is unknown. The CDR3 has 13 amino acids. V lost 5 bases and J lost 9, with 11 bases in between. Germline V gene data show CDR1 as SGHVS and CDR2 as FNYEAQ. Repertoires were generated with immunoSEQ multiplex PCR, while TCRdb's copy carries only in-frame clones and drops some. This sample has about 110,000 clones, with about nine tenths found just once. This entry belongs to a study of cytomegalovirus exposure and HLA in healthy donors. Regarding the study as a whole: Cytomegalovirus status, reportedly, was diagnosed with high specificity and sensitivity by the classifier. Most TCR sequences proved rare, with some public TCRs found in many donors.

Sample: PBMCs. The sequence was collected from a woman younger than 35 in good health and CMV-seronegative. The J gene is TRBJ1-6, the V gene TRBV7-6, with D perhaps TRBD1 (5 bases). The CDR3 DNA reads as TGTGCCAGCAGCCCCGACAGCGTTTCACCCCTCCACTTT. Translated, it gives CASSPDSVSPLHF.